The 16 T cell receptor beta chains reported below all come from one sample, sequenced in a study of shared clonotypes between healthy human individuals. Sequenced by immunoSEQ multiplex PCR; TCRdb stores in-frame clones only, minus some. Among roughly 500,000 clones listed, 95% to 97% were seen once. Sequenced sample: naive CD4+ T cells sorted from blood. The subset denotes: CD45RA+ positively selected. The receptors derive from a woman aged 25 to 45 in good health.

The rearrangement uses TRBV28 and TRBJ2-1; D may be TRBD1 (6 bases). V was pared by 6 bases and J by 4 bases, with 16 bases between. This CDR3 spans 15 amino acids. Germline CDR1 reads MDHEN; CDR2 reads SYDVKM. CDR3 DNA: TGTGCCAGCAGCCGAGACAGGACTGGTTACAATGAGCAGTTCTTC. Protein product: CASSRDRTGYNEQFF.

This rearrangement joins TRBV11-2 to TRBJ2-1, with 8 positions matching TRBD2. V shed 6 bases and J 3 bases; nucleotides not matched to a gene: 7. This CDR3 has 15 amino acids. Germline CDR1 reads SGHAT; CDR2 reads FQNNGV. The CDR3 loop reads CASRLSGTNYNEQFF. In DNA form, the CDR3 reads TGTGCCAGCAGACTTAGCGGGACTAACTACAATGAGCAGTTCTTC.

This chain joins TRBV30 and TRBJ2-6; D remains unclear. This CDR3 region has 14 residues. V was shortened by 6 bases and J by 0 bases, with 9 bases between the two germline ends. Germline V gene sequence: CDR1 GTSNPN, CDR2 SVGIG (reference sequence). Here the CDR3 reads CACMGGSGANVLTF. The CDR3 bases are TGTGCCTGCATGGGCGGCTCTGGGGCCAACGTCCTGACTTTC.

This chain connects TRBV2 to TRBJ2-5, with 14 bases aligning to TRBD2. The closer fit of TRBJ2-7 to the DNA end suggests the J call may be wrong. The germline V gene encodes CDR1 SNHLY and CDR2 FYNNEI. This CDR3 contains 16 residues. Here the CDR3 reads CASSLRTGTSGSEQYF. The DNA of the CDR3 is TGTGCCAGCAGTCTTCGTACCGGGACTAGCGGGAGCGAGCAGTACTTC.

The chain uses TRBV7-9 and TRBJ2-3; D gene unclear. CDR3 length: 13 amino acids. V was cut by 5 bases and J by 0 bases, with 6 bases left in between. Looked up from germline, CDR1 is SEHNR and CDR2 is FQNEAQ (reference sequence). The CDR3 loop reads CASSPPSTDTQYF. CDR3 nucleotide sequence: TGTGCCAGCAGCCCCCCTAGCACAGATACGCAGTATTTT.

This chain uses TRBV28 with TRBJ2-7; maybe TRBD2 (8 bases). The V and J ends lost 5 bases and 2 bases respectively, with 22 bases between them. The CDR3 is made up of 17 amino acids. Germline V lookup: CDR1 MDHEN, CDR2 SYDVKM. CDR3 nucleotides: TGTGCCAGCAGTACTGACAGGGAACCTAGCGGGCCCTACGAGCAGTACTTC. It encodes CASSTDREPSGPYEQYF.

There are a few counts of this clone. CDR3 region: CASSLRTYNQPQHF. CDR3 in DNA: TGTGCCAGCAGTCTACGGACCTACAATCAGCCCCAGCATTTT. The chain combines TRBV28 with TRBJ1-5; no firm D call. The length of the CDR3 is 14 residues. V lost 5 bases to trimming and J lost 3 bases, with 11 bases between them. Germline loops: CDR1 MDHEN, CDR2 SYDVKM.

The chain uses TRBV18 and TRBJ1-1; tentatively, D is TRBD1 (6 bases). In germline, CDR1 is KGHSH, CDR2 LQKENI. V lost 2 bases and J 3 bases, leaving 13 bases between the germline ends. The length of the CDR3 is 15 residues. The CDR3 region is CASSPGGGSDTEAFF. CDR3 DNA: TGTGCCAGCTCACCAGGGGGGGGCTCGGACACTGAAGCTTTCTTT.

Comments on this clone: The sample has other DNA sequences that encode this CDR3 too. This chain links TRBV6-5 with TRBJ2-1; D is perhaps TRBD2 (5 bases). CDR3 size: 15 residues. CDR1 and CDR2 (germline): MNHEY, SVGAGI. The germline V and J ends were trimmed by 5 bases and 0 bases, with 11 bases remaining between them. The CDR3 DNA reads TGTGCCAGCAGTCCCCCCCGGGGCTCCTACAATGAGCAGTTCTTC. This translates into CASSPPRGSYNEQFF.

Details on this clone: This same CDR3 is encoded by further DNA sequences in the sample. The chain recombines TRBV5-8 with TRBJ1-1, with 10 nucleotides matching TRBD1. The CDR3 extends over 14 amino acids. CDR1 is SGHTS and CDR2 is YDEGEE in the germline V gene. Unmatched junction bases numbered 0, after V lost 3 bases and J lost 1 base. As DNA, the CDR3 is TGTGCCAGCAGCTGGGACAGGGGGAACACTGAAGCTTTCTTT. Protein sequence: CASSWDRGNTEAFF.

V and J are TRBV7-3 and TRBJ2-1, with a possible D match to TRBD1 (5 bases). The germline V gene encodes CDR1 SGHTA and CDR2 FQGTGA. V lost 5 bases and J lost 9, with 14 bases in between. This CDR3 has 13 amino acids. In DNA, the CDR3 is TGTGCCAGCAGCCAAAACTCACAGGTTGAGCAGTTCTTC. Translating gives CASSQNSQVEQFF.

The genes are TRBV11-2 and TRBJ2-3; unclear D gene. Trimming stripped 5 bases from V and 1 base from J, with 13 bases between. The CDR3 loop spans 15 amino acids. Germline V CDR1 and CDR2: SGHAT, FQNNGV. CDR3 nucleotide sequence: TGTGCCAGCAGCCGGACCTTGGATGGCACAGATACGCAGTATTTT. This gives the protein CASSRTLDGTDTQYF.

The chain has TRBV6-4 and TRBJ2-5, with D perhaps TRBD2 (6 bases). CDR1 is MRHNA and CDR2 is SNTAGT in the germline V gene. Trimming took off 0 bases at V and 3 bases at J, with 14 bases between the two ends. The CDR3 consists of 16 residues. CDR3 sequence: CASSDSRGGVKETQYF. CDR3 bases: TGTGCCAGCAGTGACTCGAGGGGAGGAGTTAAAGAGACCCAGTACTTC.

In regard to this clone: Other DNA variants within this sample encode the same CDR3. The gene calls are TRBV7-2 and TRBJ2-7; 13 bases fit TRBD2. The trim removed 4 bases at V and 0 bases at J, leaving 0 bases unmatched. This CDR3 contains 15 residues. Germline V gene data show CDR1 as SGHTA and CDR2 as FQGNSA. DNA for the CDR3: TGTGCCAGCAGCTGGACTAGCGGGAGCTCCTACGAGCAGTACTTC. It codes for CASSWTSGSSYEQYF.

The J gene is TRBJ1-1, the V gene TRBV10-2; unclear D gene. V was clipped by 6 bases and J by 0 bases, with 11 bases between them. This CDR3 has 14 amino acids. In germline, CDR1 is WSHSY, CDR2 SAAADI. Written as DNA, the CDR3 is TGCGCCAGCAGGGGGTTACTGTTGAACACTGAAGCTTTCTTT. Residues: CASRGLLLNTEAFF.

The genes are TRBV27 and TRBJ2-1; TRBD2 is a possible D gene (6 bases). V was shortened by 5 bases and J by 4 bases, with 12 bases between the two germline ends. The CDR3 has 14 amino acids. Germline loops: CDR1 MNHEY, CDR2 SMNVEV (reference sequence). The CDR3 region has the DNA TGTGCCAGCAGTCCGGGACTCATATACAATGAGCAGTTCTTC. It specifies CASSPGLIYNEQFF.